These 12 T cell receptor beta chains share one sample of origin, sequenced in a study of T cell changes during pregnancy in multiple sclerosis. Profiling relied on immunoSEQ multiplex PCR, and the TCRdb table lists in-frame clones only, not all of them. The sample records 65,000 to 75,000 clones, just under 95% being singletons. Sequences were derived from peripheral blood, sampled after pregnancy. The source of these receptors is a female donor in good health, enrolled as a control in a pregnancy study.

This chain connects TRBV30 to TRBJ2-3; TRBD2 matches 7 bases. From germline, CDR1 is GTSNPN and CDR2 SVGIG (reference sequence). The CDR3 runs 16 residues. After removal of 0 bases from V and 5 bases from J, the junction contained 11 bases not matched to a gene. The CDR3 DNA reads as TGTGCCTGGAGTGTAGAGGGGCTAGCGGTACTAGATACGCAGTATTTT. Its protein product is CAWSVEGLAVLDTQYF.

CDR3 DNA sequence: TGTGCCAGCAGTCGGACAGTCATGAACACTGAAGCTTTCTTT. Translation gives CASSRTVMNTEAFF. This chain connects TRBV5-5 to TRBJ1-1; tentative D call: TRBD1 (6 bases). Trimming took 5 bases from V and 0 from J, leaving 11 bases between them. This CDR3 has 14 residues. Germline V CDR1 and CDR2: SGHKS, YYEKEE (reference sequence).

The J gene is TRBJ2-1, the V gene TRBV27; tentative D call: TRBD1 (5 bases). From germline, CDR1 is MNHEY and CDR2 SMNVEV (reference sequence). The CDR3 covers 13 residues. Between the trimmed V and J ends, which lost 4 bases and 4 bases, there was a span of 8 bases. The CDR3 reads CASSSRQYNEQFF. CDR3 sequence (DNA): TGTGCCAGCAGTTCCCGACAGTACAATGAGCAGTTCTTC.

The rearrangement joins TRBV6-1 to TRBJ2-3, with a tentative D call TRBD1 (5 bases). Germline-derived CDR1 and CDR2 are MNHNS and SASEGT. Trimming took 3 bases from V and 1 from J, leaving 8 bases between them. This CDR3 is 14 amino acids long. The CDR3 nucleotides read TGTGCCAGCAGTGAGGACACTCGCACAGATACGCAGTATTTT. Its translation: CASSEDTRTDTQYF.

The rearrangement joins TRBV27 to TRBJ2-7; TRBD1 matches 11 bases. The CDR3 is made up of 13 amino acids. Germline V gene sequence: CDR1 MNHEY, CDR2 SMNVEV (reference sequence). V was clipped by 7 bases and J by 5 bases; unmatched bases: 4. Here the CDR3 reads CASTWTGGNEQYF. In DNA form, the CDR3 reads TGTGCCAGCACCTGGACAGGGGGCAACGAGCAGTACTTC.

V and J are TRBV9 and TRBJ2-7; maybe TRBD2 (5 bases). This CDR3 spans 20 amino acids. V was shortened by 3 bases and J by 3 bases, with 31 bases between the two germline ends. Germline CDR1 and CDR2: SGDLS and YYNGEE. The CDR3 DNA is TGTGCCAGCAGCGAGTGGCCGAGGAGGTCCGGGAACGGGCGAGACTACGAGCAGTACTTC. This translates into CASSEWPRRSGNGRDYEQYF.

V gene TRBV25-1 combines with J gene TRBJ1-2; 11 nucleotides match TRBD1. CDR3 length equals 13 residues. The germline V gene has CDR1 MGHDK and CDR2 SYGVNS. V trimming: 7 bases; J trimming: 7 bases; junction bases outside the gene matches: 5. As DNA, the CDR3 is TGTGCCAGCACCGGACAGGGGGCTTTTGGCTACACCTTC. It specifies CASTGQGAFGYTF.

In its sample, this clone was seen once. This CDR3 reads CASSPNRAGEQYF. In DNA, the CDR3 is TGTGCCAGCAGTCCAAACAGGGCGGGCGAGCAGTACTTC. The V gene is TRBV28, the J gene TRBJ2-7; tentative D call: TRBD1 (6 bases). Germline CDR1 reads MDHEN; CDR2 reads SYDVKM. CDR3 length equals 13 residues. The V end was cut by 5 bases, the J end by 6 bases, with 14 bases between.

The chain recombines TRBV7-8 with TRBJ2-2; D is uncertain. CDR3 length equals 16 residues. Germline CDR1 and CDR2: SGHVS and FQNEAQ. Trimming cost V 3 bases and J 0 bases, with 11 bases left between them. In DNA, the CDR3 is TGTGCCAGCAGCTTTTTTGGCAGCGCGAACACCGGGGAGCTGTTTTTT. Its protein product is CASSFFGSANTGELFF.

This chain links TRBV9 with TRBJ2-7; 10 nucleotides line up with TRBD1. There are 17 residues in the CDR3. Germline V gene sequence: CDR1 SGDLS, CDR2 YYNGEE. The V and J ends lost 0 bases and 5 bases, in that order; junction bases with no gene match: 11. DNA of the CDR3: TGTGCCAGCAGCGTAGCTACGTTGGACAGGGGGATCGACGAGCAGTACTTC. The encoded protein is CASSVATLDRGIDEQYF.

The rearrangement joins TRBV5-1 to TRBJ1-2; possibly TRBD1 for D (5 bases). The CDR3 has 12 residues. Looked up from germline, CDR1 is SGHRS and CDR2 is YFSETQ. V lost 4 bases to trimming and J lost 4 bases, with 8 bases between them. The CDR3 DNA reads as TGCGCCAGCAGCGGAGACAGCTATGGCTACACCTTC. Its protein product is CASSGDSYGYTF.

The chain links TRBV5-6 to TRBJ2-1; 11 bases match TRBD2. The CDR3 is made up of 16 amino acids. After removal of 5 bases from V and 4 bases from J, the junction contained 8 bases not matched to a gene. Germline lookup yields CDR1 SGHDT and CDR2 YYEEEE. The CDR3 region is CASRPSGRNQYNEQFF. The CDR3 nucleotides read TGTGCCAGCAGGCCTAGCGGGAGGAATCAGTACAATGAGCAGTTCTTC.